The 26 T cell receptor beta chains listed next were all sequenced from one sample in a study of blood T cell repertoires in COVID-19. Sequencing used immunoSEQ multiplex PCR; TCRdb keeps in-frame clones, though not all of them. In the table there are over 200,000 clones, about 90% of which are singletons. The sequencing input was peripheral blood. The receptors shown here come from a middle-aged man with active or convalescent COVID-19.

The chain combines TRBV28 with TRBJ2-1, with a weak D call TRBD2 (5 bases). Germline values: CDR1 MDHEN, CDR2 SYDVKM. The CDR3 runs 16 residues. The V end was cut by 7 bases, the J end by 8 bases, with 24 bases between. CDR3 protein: CASKGTRRGRADEQFF. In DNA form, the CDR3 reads TGTGCCAGCAAGGGAACTAGACGGGGTAGAGCGGATGAGCAGTTCTTC.

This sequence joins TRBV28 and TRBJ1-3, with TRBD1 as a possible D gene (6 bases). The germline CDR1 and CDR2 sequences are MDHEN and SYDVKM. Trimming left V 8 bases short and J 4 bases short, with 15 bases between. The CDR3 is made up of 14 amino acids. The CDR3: CASAPPQGGNTIYF. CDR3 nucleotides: TGTGCCAGCGCCCCGCCGCAGGGGGGAAACACCATATATTTT.

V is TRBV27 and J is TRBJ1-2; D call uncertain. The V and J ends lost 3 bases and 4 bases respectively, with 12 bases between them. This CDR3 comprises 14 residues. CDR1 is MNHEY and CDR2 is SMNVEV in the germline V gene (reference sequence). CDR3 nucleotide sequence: TGTGCCAGCAGTTTGAATCGGCAGGTCTATGGCTACACCTTC. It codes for CASSLNRQVYGYTF.

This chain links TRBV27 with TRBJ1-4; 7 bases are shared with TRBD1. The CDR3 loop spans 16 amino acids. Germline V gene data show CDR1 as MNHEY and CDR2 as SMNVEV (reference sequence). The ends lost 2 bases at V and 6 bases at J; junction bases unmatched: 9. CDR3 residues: CASSLRATGVDEKLFF. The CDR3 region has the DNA TGTGCCAGCAGTTTAAGGGCCACAGGGGTAGATGAAAAACTGTTTTTT.

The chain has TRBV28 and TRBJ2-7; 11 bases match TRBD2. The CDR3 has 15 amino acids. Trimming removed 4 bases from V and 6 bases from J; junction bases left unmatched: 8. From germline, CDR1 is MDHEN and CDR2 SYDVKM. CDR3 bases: TGTGCCAGCAGTTCAATAGCGGGAGGGCCGGCCGAGCAGTACTTC. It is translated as CASSSIAGGPAEQYF. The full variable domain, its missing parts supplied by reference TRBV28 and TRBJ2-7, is DVKVTQSSRYLVKRTGEKVFLECVQDMDHENMFWYRQDPGLGLRLIYFSYDVKMKEKGDIPEGYSVSREKKERFSLILESASTNQTSMYLCASSSIAGGPAEQYFGPGTRLTVT.

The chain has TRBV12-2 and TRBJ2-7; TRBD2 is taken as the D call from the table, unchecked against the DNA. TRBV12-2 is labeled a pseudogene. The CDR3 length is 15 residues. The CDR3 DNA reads TGTGCAAGTCGCTTCCGGAGGATATGCTCCTACGAGCAGTACTTC. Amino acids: CASRFRRICSYEQYF.

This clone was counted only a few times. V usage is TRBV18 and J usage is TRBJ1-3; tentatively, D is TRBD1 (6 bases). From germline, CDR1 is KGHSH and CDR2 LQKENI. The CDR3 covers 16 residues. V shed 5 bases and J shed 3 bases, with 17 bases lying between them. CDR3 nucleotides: TGTGCCAGCTCATCAACAGGGCTTACCGGTGGAAACACCATATATTTT. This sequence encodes CASSSTGLTGGNTIYF.

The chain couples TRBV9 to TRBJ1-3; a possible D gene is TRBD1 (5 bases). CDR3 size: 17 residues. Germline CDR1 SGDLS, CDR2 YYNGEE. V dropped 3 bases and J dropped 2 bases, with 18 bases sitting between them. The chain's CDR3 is CASSGLPGGTTGNTIYF. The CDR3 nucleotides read TGTGCCAGCAGCGGATTACCCGGGGGGACTACTGGAAACACCATATATTTT. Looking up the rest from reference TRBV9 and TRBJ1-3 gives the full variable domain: DSGVTQTPKHLITATGQRVTLRCSPRSGDLSVYWYQQSLDQGLQFLIQYYNGEERAKGNILERFSAQQFPDLHSELNLSSLELGDSALYFCASSGLPGGTTGNTIYFGEGSWLTVV.

The CDR3 sequence is CASTREGIEETQYF. The CDR3 bases are TGTGCCAGCACCCGAGAGGGTATAGAAGAGACCCAGTACTTC. The chain employs TRBV28 and TRBJ2-5, with a tentative D call TRBD2 (5 bases). V dropped 7 bases and J dropped 3 bases, with 15 bases sitting between them. CDR1 MDHEN and CDR2 SYDVKM come from the germline V gene. This CDR3 spans 14 amino acids.

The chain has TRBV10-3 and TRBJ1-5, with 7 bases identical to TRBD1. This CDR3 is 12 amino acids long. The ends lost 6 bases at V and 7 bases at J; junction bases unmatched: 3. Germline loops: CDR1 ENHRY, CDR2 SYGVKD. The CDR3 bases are TGTGCCATCAGCCAGGGGGACCAGCCCCAGCATTTT. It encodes CAISQGDQPQHF.

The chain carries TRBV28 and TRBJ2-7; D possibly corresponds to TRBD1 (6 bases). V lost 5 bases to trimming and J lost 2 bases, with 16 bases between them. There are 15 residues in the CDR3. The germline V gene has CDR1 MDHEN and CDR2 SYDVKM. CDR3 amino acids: CASSLRGQKAYEQYF. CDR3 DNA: TGTGCCAGCAGTCTCCGAGGACAGAAAGCCTACGAGCAGTACTTC.

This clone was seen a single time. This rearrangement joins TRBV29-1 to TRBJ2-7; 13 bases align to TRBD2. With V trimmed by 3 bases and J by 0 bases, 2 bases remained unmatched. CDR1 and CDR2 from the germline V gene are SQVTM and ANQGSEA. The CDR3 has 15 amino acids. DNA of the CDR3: TGCAGCGTTGAGGGGACTAGCGGGGTCTCCTACGAGCAGTACTTC. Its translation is CSVEGTSGVSYEQYF.

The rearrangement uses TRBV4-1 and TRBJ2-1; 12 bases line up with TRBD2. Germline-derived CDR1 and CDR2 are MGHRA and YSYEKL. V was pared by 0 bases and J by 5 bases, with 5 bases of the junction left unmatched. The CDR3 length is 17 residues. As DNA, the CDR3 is TGCGCCAGCAGCCAAGAGGGCTCTAGCGGGGGGGACAATGAGCAGTTCTTC. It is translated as CASSQEGSSGGDNEQFF.

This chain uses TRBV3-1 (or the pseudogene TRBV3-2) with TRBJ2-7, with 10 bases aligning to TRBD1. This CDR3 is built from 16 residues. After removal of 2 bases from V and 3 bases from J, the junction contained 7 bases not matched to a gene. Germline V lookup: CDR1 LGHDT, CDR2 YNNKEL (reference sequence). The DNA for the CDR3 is TGTGCCAGCAGCCAACTCGTCCGGGACAGGGGCTACGAGCAGTACTTC. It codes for CASSQLVRDRGYEQYF.

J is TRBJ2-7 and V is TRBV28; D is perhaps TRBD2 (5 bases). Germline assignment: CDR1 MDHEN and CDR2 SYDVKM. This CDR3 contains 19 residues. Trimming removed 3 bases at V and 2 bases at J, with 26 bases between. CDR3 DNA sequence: TGTGCCAGCAGTTTCTTTGCTAGCAAGGTTATACTCTCAACCTACGAGCAGTACTTC. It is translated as CASSFFASKVILSTYEQYF.

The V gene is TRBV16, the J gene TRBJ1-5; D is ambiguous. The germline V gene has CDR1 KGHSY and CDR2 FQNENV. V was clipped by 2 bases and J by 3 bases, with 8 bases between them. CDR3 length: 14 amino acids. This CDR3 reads CASSQARNNQPQHF. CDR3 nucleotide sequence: TGTGCCAGCAGCCAAGCGAGGAACAATCAGCCCCAGCATTTT.

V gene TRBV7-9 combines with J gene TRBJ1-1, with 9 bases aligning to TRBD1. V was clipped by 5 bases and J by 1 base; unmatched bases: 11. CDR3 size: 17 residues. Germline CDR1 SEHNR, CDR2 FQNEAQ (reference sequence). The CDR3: CASSRGGTGIRNTEAFF. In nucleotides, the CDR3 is TGTGCCAGCAGCCGTGGTGGGACAGGGATCCGGAACACTGAAGCTTTCTTT.

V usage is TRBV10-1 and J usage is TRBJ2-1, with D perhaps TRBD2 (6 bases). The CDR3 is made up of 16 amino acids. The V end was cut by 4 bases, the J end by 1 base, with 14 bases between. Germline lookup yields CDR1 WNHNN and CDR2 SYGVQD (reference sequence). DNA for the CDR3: TGCGCCAGCAGTGTGGGTAGCGGCCCTTCCTACAATGAGCAGTTCTTC. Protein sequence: CASSVGSGPSYNEQFF.

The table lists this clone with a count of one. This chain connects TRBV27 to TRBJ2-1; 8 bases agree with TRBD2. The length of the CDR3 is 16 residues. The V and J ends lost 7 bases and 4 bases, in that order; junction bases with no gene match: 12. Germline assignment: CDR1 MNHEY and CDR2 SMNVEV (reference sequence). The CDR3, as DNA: TGTGCCAGCACCGAGACGGGCCTAGCGGGTTACAATGAGCAGTTCTTC. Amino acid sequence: CASTETGLAGYNEQFF.

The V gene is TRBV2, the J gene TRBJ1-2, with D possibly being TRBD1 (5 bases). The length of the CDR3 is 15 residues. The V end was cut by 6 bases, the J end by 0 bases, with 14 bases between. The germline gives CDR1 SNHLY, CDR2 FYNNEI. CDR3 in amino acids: CASRAIRGPNYGYTF. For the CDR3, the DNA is TGTGCCAGCAGGGCCATTAGGGGCCCTAACTATGGCTACACCTTC. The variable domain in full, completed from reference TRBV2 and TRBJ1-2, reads EPEVTQTPSHQVTQMGQEVILRCVPISNHLYFYWYRQILGQKVEFLVSFYNNEISEKSEIFDDQFSVERPDGSNFTLKIRSTKLEDSAMYFCASRAIRGPNYGYTFGSGTRLTVV.

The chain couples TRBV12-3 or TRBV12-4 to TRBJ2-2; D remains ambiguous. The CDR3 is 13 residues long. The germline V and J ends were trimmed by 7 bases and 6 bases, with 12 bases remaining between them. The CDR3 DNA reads TGTGCCAGCACCCAAAGAGGCCCCGGGGAGCTGTTTTTT. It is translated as CASTQRGPGELFF.

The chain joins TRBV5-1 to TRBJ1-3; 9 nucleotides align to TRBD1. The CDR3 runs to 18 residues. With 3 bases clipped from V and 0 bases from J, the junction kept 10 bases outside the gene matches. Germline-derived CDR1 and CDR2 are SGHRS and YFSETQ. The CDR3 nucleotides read TGCGCCAGCAGCTCCCCCGAGACAGGGGGTTACTCTGGAAACACCATATATTTT. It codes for CASSSPETGGYSGNTIYF.

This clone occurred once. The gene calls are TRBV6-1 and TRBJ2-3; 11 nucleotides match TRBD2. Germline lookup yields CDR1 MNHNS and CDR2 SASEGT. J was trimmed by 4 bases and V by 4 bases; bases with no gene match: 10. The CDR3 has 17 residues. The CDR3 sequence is CASSALLAGGRADTQYF. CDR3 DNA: TGTGCCAGCAGTGCTCTCCTAGCGGGGGGAAGGGCAGATACGCAGTATTTT.

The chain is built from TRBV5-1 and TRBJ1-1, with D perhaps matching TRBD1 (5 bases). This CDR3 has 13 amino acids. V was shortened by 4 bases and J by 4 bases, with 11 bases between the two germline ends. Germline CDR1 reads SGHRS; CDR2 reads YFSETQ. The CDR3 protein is CASSLDQGTEAFF. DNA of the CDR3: TGCGCCAGCAGCCTGGACCAGGGCACTGAAGCTTTCTTT.

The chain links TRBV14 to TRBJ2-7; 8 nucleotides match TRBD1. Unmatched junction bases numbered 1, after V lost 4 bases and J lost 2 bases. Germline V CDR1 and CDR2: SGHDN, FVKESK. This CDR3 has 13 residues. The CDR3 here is CASSRTGPYEQYF. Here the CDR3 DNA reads TGTGCCAGCAGCCGGACAGGGCCCTACGAGCAGTACTTC.

The CDR3 is CASSTGFDQSLTGSPLHF. CDR3 in DNA: TGCGCCAGCAGCACCGGATTCGATCAGAGCCTTACAGGTTCACCCCTCCACTTT. The rearrangement joins TRBV5-1 to TRBJ1-6, with D possibly TRBD1 on 5 matching bases. CDR3 length: 18 residues. Trimming took off 4 bases at V and 9 bases at J, with 26 bases between the two ends. CDR1 is SGHRS and CDR2 is YFSETQ in the germline V gene.